The rows below give T cell receptor beta chains drawn from one sample of a study of blood T cell repertoires in COVID-19. Only in-frame clones appear in the TCRdb table, and some are missing; sequencing was by immunoSEQ multiplex PCR. The sample contains fewer than 200,000 clones, approximately 79% of which appear only once. Specimen: peripheral blood. Receptors were obtained from a woman at least 80 years old with acute or convalescent COVID-19. CDR3s include the opening cysteine and the closing phenylalanine or tryptophan. Fields, in order: V gene, J gene, CDR3 length, CDR3 protein.

TRBV28,TRBJ2-1,13,CASSFNSQGIQFF
TRBV18,TRBJ2-1,12,CASKQDGNEQFF
TRBV4-2,TRBJ2-2,16,CASSPTSGLNTGELFF
TRBV7-2,TRBJ2-5,13,CASTLARGETQYF
TRBV9,TRBJ2-2,16,CASSSKGTGDTGELFF
TRBV27,TRBJ2-4,17,CASTRGVLLARLNIQYF
TRBV5-1,TRBJ2-3,18,CASSSGTSGGISTDTQYF
TRBV28,TRBJ2-7,14,CASTPGTESYEQYF
TRBV19,TRBJ2-1,16,CASKDSGRPSYNEQFF
TRBV3-1/TRBV3-2,TRBJ1-6,14,CASSLGQPNSPLHF
TRBV27,TRBJ2-7,15,CASKPQGASSYEQYF
TRBV5-1,TRBJ1-1,15,CASSEAGTGVTEAFF
TRBV9,TRBJ2-3,15,CASSVAPRATDTQYF
TRBV2,TRBJ1-1,14,CASSGQGGDTEAFF
TRBV14,TRBJ2-1,15,CASSQVPGRNDEQFF
TRBV28,TRBJ1-1,14,CASSSNTGYTEAFF
TRBV19,TRBJ2-1,18,CASSINTKGLAGGGEQFF
TRBV6-5,TRBJ1-1,14,CASRLSRANTEAFF
TRBV5-8,TRBJ2-1,14,CASSYGTSVNEQFF
TRBV3-1/TRBV3-2,TRBJ1-3,17,CASSQDWTAYSGNTIYF